Listed here is a single TCR beta chain. Germline CDR1 reads DFQATT; CDR2 reads SNEGSKA (reference sequence). The J segment lost 0 bases and the V segment lost 2 bases, leaving 7 bases of the junction unmatched. The CDR3 has 16 amino acids. This entry belongs to a study of blood T cells in healthy people across ages. With a J-beta primer mix and a sample-barcoded 5' primer, a second PCR ran roughly 6 to 12 cycles. Tagging of each cDNA molecule was performed by a template-switch adaptor with 12 random nucleotides. TCRdb analysed the 5' RACE reads with MiXCR anew, one entry per CDR3 protein. The sample lists fewer than 750,000 distinct CDR3 sequences, under 65% occurring once.

This sequence was found in a woman at least 80 years old in good health. The rearrangement joins TRBV20-1 to TRBJ2-4; 7 bases align to TRBD1. Sequences were obtained from blood. The CDR3 sequence: CSARSGQTLAKNIQYF. The DNA of the CDR3 is TGCAGTGCTAGATCGGGACAGACGCTAGCCAAAAACATTCAGTACTTC.